This T cell receptor beta chain was found in a study of blood T cell repertoires in COVID-19. The recovered donors of Cohort 3 showed two negative PCRs, clearance, or symptom resolution. Libraries were prepared by immunoSEQ multiplex PCR; TCRdb keeps only in-frame clonotypes and omits some of them. The data hold approximately 280,000 clones, with 86% observed a single time. The source material was PBMCs or T cells enriched from blood (not recorded which). The TCR was taken from a young woman who had recovered from COVID-19.

Written as DNA, the CDR3 is TGTGCCAGCAGCGTAACGCCCCTCGGTGGGGCCAACGTCCTGACTTTC. Its protein is CASSVTPLGGANVLTF. The J gene is TRBJ2-6, the V gene TRBV9; D not resolved. Germline values: CDR1 SGDLS, CDR2 YYNGEE. The CDR3 runs 16 residues. V was clipped by 1 base and J by 3 bases, with 11 bases between them.